Below, 4 T cell receptor beta chains from the same sample are listed, as sequenced in a study of blood T cell repertoires in COVID-19. The method was immunoSEQ multiplex PCR; TCRdb's version includes in-frame clones alone and lacks a portion of them. Seen here are more than 140,000 clones, around 84% observed once, and the top ten hold roughly 8.7%. Sequenced sample: peripheral blood. The receptor source for this set is a woman in her fifties or sixties with acute or convalescent COVID-19.

The CDR3 protein is CASSPRGRSYEQYF. The CDR3 region has the DNA TGTGCCAGCAGCCCGCGGGGGAGAAGCTACGAGCAGTACTTC. The chain uses TRBV28 and TRBJ2-7, with TRBD2 matching over 7 bases. The CDR3 is 14 residues long. Germline V gene lookup returns CDR1 MDHEN and CDR2 SYDVKM. The J segment lost 3 bases and the V segment lost 6 bases, leaving 8 bases of the junction unmatched.

This clone was seen only once. This chain joins TRBV7-9 and TRBJ2-7; TRBD1 aligns across 7 bases. Losses at the gene ends were 1 base for V and 2 bases for J; bases not matched to a gene: 8. CDR1 and CDR2 (germline): SEHNR, FQNEAQ (reference sequence). The CDR3 consists of 16 residues. CDR3 bases: TGTGCCAGCAGCTTAGTAGGGGGCCCCTTGGCCTACGAGCAGTACTTC. Its translation is CASSLVGGPLAYEQYF. The complete variable domain, with remaining parts taken from reference TRBV7-9 and TRBJ2-7, reads DTGVSQNPRHKITKRGQNVTFRCDPISEHNRLYWYRQTLGQGPEFLTYFQNEAQLEKSRLLSDRFSAERPKGSFSTLEIQRTEQGDSAMYLCASSLVGGPLAYEQYFGPGTRLTVT.

This clone was observed once. The J gene is TRBJ2-5, the V gene TRBV5-6; TRBD2 aligns across 8 bases. Germline values: CDR1 SGHDT, CDR2 YYEEEE. V shed 4 bases and J 4 bases; nucleotides not matched to a gene: 9. This CDR3 has 15 residues. Here the CDR3 DNA reads TGTGCCAGCAGCCCGGGGGGGCTTGTAATAGAGACCCAGTACTTC. Its protein product is CASSPGGLVIETQYF. Filled out from reference TRBV5-6 and TRBJ2-5, the complete variable domain reads DAGVTQSPTHLIKTRGQQVTLRCSPKSGHDTVSWYQQALGQGPQFIFQYYEEEERQRGNFPDRFSGHQFPNYSSELNVNALLLGDSALYLCASSPGGLVIETQYFGPGTRLLVL.

The chain employs TRBV2 and TRBJ2-1; a weak D match, TRBD2 (5 bases). Germline V gives CDR1 SNHLY, CDR2 FYNNEI. This CDR3 has 15 residues. V was trimmed by 6 bases and J by 8 bases, leaving 20 bases between them. CDR3 region: CASSPPGISFDEQFF. The CDR3 bases are TGTGCCAGCAGCCCCCCCGGGATTAGCTTCGATGAGCAGTTCTTC.